This paragraph covers one TCR beta chain sequence. Method: immunoSEQ multiplex PCR; TCRdb's copy keeps in-frame clones and lacks some. The top ten hold 2.6% of the sample, which has tens of thousands of clones, roughly 91% seen once. CDR3 length equals 16 residues. The germline V and J ends were trimmed by 0 bases and 8 bases, with 20 bases remaining between them. Germline CDR1 and CDR2: SNHLY and FYNNEI. The sample comes from a study of OX40 agonist ivuxolimab in advanced cancers. The V gene is TRBV2, the J gene TRBJ2-7; a weak D match, TRBD1 (6 bases). Sample: CD4+ or CD8+ T cells sorted from blood, taken in a trial of the OX40 agonist ivuxolimab. The TCR sequence derives from an adult with an advanced solid tumor such as melanoma, head and neck, liver or kidney cancer. CDR3 in amino acids: CASSEAPAGATSKQYF. DNA of the CDR3: TGTGCCAGCAGTGAAGCCCCGGCAGGGGCAACGAGTAAGCAGTACTTC.